The 8 T cell receptor beta chains below all came from one sample that was sequenced in a study of shared clonotypes between healthy human individuals (dated by TCRdb to about 2020). The method was the immunoSEQ multiplex PCR assay. The clones in this table, taken by TCRdb from immuneACCESS, are in-frame only. Not every clone is retained; where verified, under half of the shortfall comes from an unresolved V gene, and the cause of the rest is unknown. The sample table holds about 2 million clones, of which roughly 96% were seen once. 0.13% of the sample rests with the top ten. Input material: naive CD4+ T cells sorted from blood. The cell subset or site label on this specimen signifies: CD45RA+ positively selected. The receptor source for this set is a man aged 18 to 29 in good health.

About this clone: This sample includes further DNA sequences coding for the same CDR3. This rearrangement joins TRBV30 to TRBJ1-5; 7 bases line up with TRBD1. Looked up from germline, CDR1 is GTSNPN and CDR2 is SVGIG (reference sequence). With 2 bases clipped from V and 6 bases from J, the junction kept 4 bases outside the gene matches. The CDR3 extends over 13 amino acids. CDR3 sequence (DNA): TGTGCCTGGAGTTCAGGGGGGGGTCAGCCCCAGCATTTT. It specifies CAWSSGGGQPQHF.

The J gene is TRBJ2-1, the V gene TRBV4-3, with unresolved D. The V gene's germline CDR1 is LGHNA and CDR2 YSLEER. The CDR3 spans 15 residues. The germline V and J ends were trimmed by 0 bases and 5 bases, with 11 bases remaining between them. This CDR3 reads CASSQDGPKNNEQFF. The DNA of the CDR3 is TGCGCCAGCAGCCAAGACGGGCCGAAAAACAATGAGCAGTTCTTC.

V gene TRBV6-6 combines with J gene TRBJ2-3, with 8 bases fitting TRBD2. The trim removed 8 bases at V and 6 bases at J, leaving 7 bases unmatched. The V gene's germline CDR1 is MNHNY and CDR2 SVGAGI (reference sequence). The CDR3 has 13 amino acids. Here the CDR3 reads CASSGLASDTQYF. The CDR3 DNA reads as TGTGCCAGCTCAGGACTAGCTTCGGATACGCAGTATTTT.

This clone occurred once. The chain has TRBV29-1 and TRBJ2-7, with unresolved D. The CDR3 is made up of 13 amino acids. Germline assignment: CDR1 SQVTM and CDR2 ANQGSEA. Trimming shortened V by 4 bases and J by 6 bases, and 16 bases separated the two germline ends. Written as DNA, the CDR3 is TGCAGCGTTGGATTTGCCAGTCTAAGCGAGCAGTACTTC. This encodes CSVGFASLSEQYF.

This rearrangement joins TRBV7-9 to TRBJ2-1; D gene uncertain. Germline V gene data show CDR1 as SEHNR and CDR2 as FQNEAQ (reference sequence). CDR3 length: 13 amino acids. V gave up 2 bases and J gave up 5 bases, with 7 bases separating them. The CDR3 loop reads CASSLRTNNEQFF. CDR3 nucleotides: TGTGCCAGCAGCTTACGGACCAACAATGAGCAGTTCTTC.

The genes are TRBV5-4 and TRBJ1-3; D remains unclear. Germline V gene data show CDR1 as SGHNT and CDR2 as YYREEE (reference sequence). V dropped 1 base and J dropped 4 bases, with 6 bases sitting between them. The CDR3 contains 13 residues. Here the CDR3 DNA reads TGTGCCAGCAGCTTGCAATGGGGAAACACCATATATTTT. Translated: CASSLQWGNTIYF.

This clone was detected once. The chain combines TRBV9 with TRBJ1-3; D possibly corresponds to TRBD1 (5 bases). V was pared by 3 bases and J by 1 base, with 17 bases between. CDR1 and CDR2 (germline): SGDLS, YYNGEE. The CDR3 contains 17 residues. The CDR3 protein is CASSANPTGGSGNTIYF. CDR3 nucleotide sequence: TGTGCCAGCAGCGCTAACCCTACAGGTGGATCTGGAAACACCATATATTTT.

This clone was seen just once. The chain recombines TRBV2 with TRBJ1-2; D is undetermined. Germline values: CDR1 SNHLY, CDR2 FYNNEI. CDR3 length equals 17 residues. Trimming removed 8 bases from V and 0 bases from J, with 22 bases in between. The CDR3 here is CASALEAQPRTNYGYTF. Written as DNA, the CDR3 is TGTGCCAGCGCGTTGGAGGCCCAGCCCAGAACTAACTATGGCTACACCTTC.